Below, 21 T cell receptor beta chains from the same sample are listed, as sequenced in a study of beta chain features in type 1 diabetes. Study-wide results and limits: Within each of all four CD4+ subsets, Type 1 diabetes patients had TCRB CDR3s that were moderately but significantly shorter.

No cognate antigen is known for these TCRs. TCRB transcripts that were expressed got sequenced, as all of the isolated RNA had been reverse transcribed. The method was immunoSEQ multiplex PCR; TCRdb's version includes in-frame clones alone and lacks a portion of them. The repertoire has some 370,000 clones, 8.5% to 10% of them found once; the top ten carry about 0.6%. Sequenced input: central memory CD4+ T cells from blood. The receptors come from a man aged 25-45 years with type 1 diabetes.

Concerning this clone itself: This clone may be a read error of a much larger clone one base away. The identical CDR3 is also encoded by other nucleotide sequences in the sample. This rearrangement joins TRBV7-2 to TRBJ2-7; 7 bases are a match to TRBD1. Trimming took 5 bases from V and 5 from J; bases not matched to a gene: 15. This CDR3 spans 16 amino acids. Per the germline V gene, CDR1 is SGHTA and CDR2 is FQGNSA. The CDR3 region has the DNA TGTGCCAGCAGCCGTGCCGGAGGAACAGGGGACCACGAGCAGTACTTC. Protein: CASSRAGGTGDHEQYF. The full variable domain, its missing parts supplied by reference TRBV7-2 and TRBJ2-7, is GAGVSQSPSNKVTEKGKDVELRCDPISGHTALYWYRQSLGQGLEFLIYFQGNSAPDKSGLPSDRFSAERTGGSVSTLTIQRTQQEDSAVYLCASSRAGGTGDHEQYFGPGTRLTVT.

In this sample, this clone turned up a few times. The same CDR3 also results from other DNA sequences found in this sample. V and J are TRBV7-9 and TRBJ2-7; 9 nucleotides match TRBD1. The trim removed 6 bases at V and 0 bases at J, leaving 6 bases unmatched. Germline assignment: CDR1 SEHNR and CDR2 FQNEAQ (reference sequence). CDR3 length: 15 residues. CDR3 loop: CASSPGQGSSYEQYF. CDR3 in DNA: TGTGCCAGCAGTCCAGGACAGGGGTCCTCCTACGAGCAGTACTTC.

In this sample, this clone turned up a few times. This sequence joins TRBV7-6 and TRBJ2-3; 11 nucleotides line up with TRBD1. V lost 5 bases to trimming and J lost 2 bases; unmatched junction nucleotides: 3. Germline CDR1 SGHVS, CDR2 FNYEAQ. The CDR3 has 15 residues. The DNA of the CDR3 is TGTGCCAGCAGCGCCGGACAGGGGGCCACAGATACGCAGTATTTT. It is translated as CASSAGQGATDTQYF.

This sequence joins TRBV7-9 and TRBJ2-7, with 10 bases matching TRBD1. The CDR3 is 14 amino acids. After removal of 5 bases from V and 4 bases from J, the junction contained 5 bases not matched to a gene. Per germline, CDR1 SEHNR and CDR2 FQNEAQ (reference sequence). CDR3 loop: CASSLGTGEYEQYF. CDR3 sequence (DNA): TGTGCCAGCAGCCTCGGGACAGGGGAATACGAGCAGTACTTC.

This clone appeared a few times. This chain connects TRBV11-2 to TRBJ2-3; 8 bases map to TRBD1. Trimming removed 1 base from V and 7 bases from J; junction bases left unmatched: 16. Germline V gives CDR1 SGHAT, CDR2 FQNNGV. CDR3 length: 18 residues. CDR3 protein: CASSLAPTTGTGFYTQYF. The CDR3 nucleotides read TGTGCCAGCAGCTTAGCGCCGACCACCGGGACAGGCTTTTATACGCAGTATTTT.

The J gene is TRBJ1-1, the V gene TRBV12-5; 10 bases map to TRBD1. CDR1 is LGHNT, CDR2 FRNRAP, per germline. The ends lost 2 bases at V and 5 bases at J; junction bases unmatched: 11. This CDR3 is built from 17 residues. The CDR3 region has the DNA TGTGCTAGTGGTTTGCGGGGGACAGGGGTTCGGGGGACTGAAGCTTTCTTT. Residues: CASGLRGTGVRGTEAFF.

This chain connects TRBV4-3 to TRBJ2-5; TRBD1 matches 9 bases. TRBJ2-7 matches the DNA end more closely, so the J call is doubtful. The CDR3 contains 16 residues. CDR1 and CDR2 from the germline V gene are LGHNA and YSLEER. The CDR3 reads CASSQAPGTGRSEQYF. For the CDR3, the DNA is TGCGCCAGCAGCCAAGCCCCCGGGACAGGGAGGAGCGAGCAGTACTTC.

This clone was detected only a few times. A clone one base away is much larger, so this may be a read error. The V call is TRBV6-1, the J call TRBJ2-7; D call uncertain. The CDR3 has 11 residues. The V and J ends lost 4 bases and 2 bases respectively, with 3 bases between them. Germline-derived CDR1 and CDR2 are MNHNS and SASEGT. CDR3 DNA sequence: TGTGCCAGCAGTGGGACCTACGAGCAGTACTTC. It yields the protein CASSGTYEQYF.

This clone has only one observation. This chain links TRBV6-5 with TRBJ1-1; D gene uncertain. CDR3 size: 15 residues. Trimming removed 1 base from V and 1 base from J, with 10 bases in between. The germline CDR1 and CDR2 sequences are MNHEY and SVGAGI. CDR3 region: CASSYFSGRNTEAFF. CDR3 DNA: TGTGCCAGCAGTTACTTTTCGGGCAGGAACACTGAAGCTTTCTTT.

The chain joins TRBV28 to TRBJ2-6; the match to TRBD2 covers 7 bases. Germline trimming cut 4 bases from V and 1 base from J; bases unmatched to any gene: 10. This CDR3 is built from 18 residues. Germline V lookup: CDR1 MDHEN, CDR2 SYDVKM. The CDR3 region is CASSSPGEGVSGANVLTF. DNA of the CDR3: TGTGCCAGCAGTTCCCCCGGGGAGGGTGTGTCTGGGGCCAACGTCCTGACTTTC. The full variable domain, in which reference TRBV28 and TRBJ2-6 provide the parts outside the CDR3, is DVKVTQSSRYLVKRTGEKVFLECVQDMDHENMFWYRQDPGLGLRLIYFSYDVKMKEKGDIPEGYSVSREKKERFSLILESASTNQTSMYLCASSSPGEGVSGANVLTFGAGSRLTVL.

This clone turned up a few times. The chain recombines TRBV28 with TRBJ1-5; 9 bases agree with TRBD1. CDR1 MDHEN and CDR2 SYDVKM come from the germline V gene. The CDR3 consists of 15 residues. V lost 5 bases and J lost 7; bases outside the gene matches: 9. CDR3: CASSAIQGARQPQHF. The DNA for the CDR3 is TGTGCCAGCAGTGCGATACAGGGGGCGAGGCAGCCCCAGCATTTT.

The chain joins TRBV28 to TRBJ1-1; D is unclear. The length of the CDR3 is 16 residues. The V and J ends lost 4 bases and 0 bases respectively, with 15 bases between them. Germline lookup yields CDR1 MDHEN and CDR2 SYDVKM. For the CDR3, the DNA is TGTGCCAGCAGTTACAGCGTGGTAATCCTGAACACTGAAGCTTTCTTT. Translated: CASSYSVVILNTEAFF.

The V call is TRBV7-7, the J call TRBJ2-5; tentative D call: TRBD2 (5 bases). Germline V CDR1 and CDR2: SSHAT, FNYEAQ (reference sequence). The V end was cut by 2 bases, the J end by 5 bases, with 12 bases between. The CDR3 loop spans 14 amino acids. The CDR3, as DNA: TGTGCCAGCAGCTTAAGGTCCGGCGGGGAGACCCAGTACTTC. Translated, it gives CASSLRSGGETQYF. The variable domain in full, completed from reference TRBV7-7 and TRBJ2-5, reads GAGVSQSPRYKVTKRGQDVTLRCDPISSHATLYWYQQALGQGPEFLTYFNYEAQPDKSGLPSDRFSAERPEGSISTLTIQRTEQRDSAMYRCASSLRSGGETQYFGPGTRLLVL.

This chain joins TRBV30 and TRBJ2-2; no clear D gene. V was shortened by 4 bases and J by 3 bases, with 6 bases between the two germline ends. The germline V gene encodes CDR1 GTSNPN and CDR2 SVGIG (reference sequence). The CDR3 is 12 amino acids. The CDR3: CAWTADTGELFF. As DNA, the CDR3 is TGTGCCTGGACGGCGGACACCGGGGAGCTGTTTTTT.

The chain combines TRBV7-9 with TRBJ2-5, with TRBD1 identical over 9 bases. TRBJ2-7 matches the DNA end more closely, so the J call is doubtful. The germline V gene has CDR1 SEHNR and CDR2 FQNEAQ (reference sequence). The CDR3 consists of 15 residues. DNA of the CDR3: TGTGCCAGCAGCTCCCTAGGACAGGGGAACTACGAGCAGTACTTC. Amino acids: CASSSLGQGNYEQYF.

This clone has only a few counts. The junction departs from the called germline gene at one end, perhaps through a read error. The chain has TRBV10-3 and TRBJ1-5; a weak D match, TRBD1 (6 bases). There are 13 residues in the CDR3. Germline V gene sequence: CDR1 ENHRY, CDR2 SYGVKD. The CDR3 DNA reads TGTGCCAGCAGTAAGGGGGAAAACTGGGTCCAGCATTTT. Encoded protein: CASSKGENWVQHF.

This clone was observed a handful of times. The J gene is TRBJ2-1, the V gene TRBV14; weak D call: TRBD1 (6 bases). The CDR3 totals 14 residues. The V end was cut by 4 bases, the J end by 7 bases, with 14 bases between. Germline V gene sequence: CDR1 SGHDN, CDR2 FVKESK. The CDR3 loop is CASSRFQQGNEQFF. CDR3 nucleotides: TGTGCCAGCAGCCGATTTCAACAGGGAAATGAGCAGTTCTTC.

About this clone itself: A much larger clone lies one base from this, so it may be a read error. The chain couples TRBV5-4 to TRBJ2-4, with 10 bases that match TRBD1. CDR1 is SGHNT and CDR2 is YYREEE in the germline V gene (reference sequence). The CDR3 spans 15 residues. The CDR3 is CASSQGQGTKNIQYF. In DNA form, the CDR3 reads TGCGCCAGCAGCCAGGGACAGGGGACCAAAAACATTCAGTACTTC.

The V call is TRBV27, the J call TRBJ1-2; D is perhaps TRBD1 (5 bases). This CDR3 spans 14 amino acids. Germline lookup yields CDR1 MNHEY and CDR2 SMNVEV (reference sequence). Trimming shortened V by 5 bases and J by 4 bases, and 14 bases separated the two germline ends. CDR3 protein: CASSPGGGTYGYTF. The CDR3 coding sequence is TGTGCCAGCAGTCCCGGCGGGGGGACCTATGGCTACACCTTC.

This clone was recorded many times. The rearrangement joins TRBV5-1 to TRBJ2-7; D remains unclear. CDR3 length: 13 amino acids. Germline values: CDR1 SGHRS, CDR2 YFSETQ. Trimming pared 4 bases from V and 3 bases from J, leaving 11 bases between. CDR3 sequence: CASSPLGNYEQYF. CDR3 nucleotide sequence: TGCGCCAGCAGCCCCCTAGGGAACTACGAGCAGTACTTC. Combining the CDR3 with reference TRBV5-1 and TRBJ2-7 gives the whole variable domain KAGVTQTPRYLIKTRGQQVTLSCSPISGHRSVSWYQQTPGQGLQFLFEYFSETQRNKGNFPGRFSGRQFSNSRSEMNVSTLELGDSALYLCASSPLGNYEQYFGPGTRLTVT.

In this sample, this clone turned up a few times. The chain links TRBV9 to TRBJ1-1, with TRBD1 as a possible D gene (5 bases). CDR1 and CDR2 (germline): SGDLS, YYNGEE. This CDR3 has 13 residues. Trimming pared 7 bases from V and 1 base from J, leaving 11 bases between. CDR3: CASRRGGNTEAFF. The CDR3 DNA is TGTGCCAGCCGGAGGGGTGGGAACACTGAAGCTTTCTTT.